Below are 30 T cell receptor beta chains sequenced from a single sample in a study of cytomegalovirus exposure and HLA in healthy donors (dated by TCRdb to 2016 to 2017). Libraries were prepared through the immunoSEQ multiplex PCR assay. TCRdb took over this immuneACCESS table, retaining in-frame rearrangements with V and J assigned. Such tables are incomplete; in checked studies, under half of the missing clones stem from an unresolved V gene, and the remainder is unexplained. The sample contains 55,000 to 75,000 clones, 85% to 95% of them found a single time. About 1.4% of the sample comes from the top ten. Sequenced material: PBMCs. The receptors stem from a man between 18 and 35 years old in good health and CMV-seropositive.

The chain carries TRBV27 and TRBJ1-1; 7 bases are a match to TRBD1. The V and J ends lost 3 bases and 5 bases, in that order; junction bases with no gene match: 6. The V gene's germline CDR1 is MNHEY and CDR2 SMNVEV (reference sequence). The CDR3 covers 14 residues. CDR3 DNA: TGTGCCAGCAGTTTCGACAGGGAGTGGACTGAAGCTTTCTTT. Its protein is CASSFDREWTEAFF.

V and J are TRBV6-5 and TRBJ2-6, with D unclear. This CDR3 spans 13 amino acids. Germline assignment: CDR1 MNHEY and CDR2 SVGAGI. The germline V and J ends were trimmed by 8 bases and 0 bases, with 5 bases remaining between them. This chain's CDR3 is CASASSGANVLTF. CDR3 nucleotide sequence: TGTGCCAGCGCGAGCTCTGGGGCCAACGTCCTGACTTTC.

This chain uses TRBV7-2 with TRBJ2-1; unclear D gene. Germline-derived CDR1 and CDR2 are SGHTA and FQGNSA. V shed 2 bases and J shed 4 bases, with 12 bases lying between them. There are 15 residues in the CDR3. This CDR3 is CASSLFSADYNEQFF. CDR3 in DNA: TGTGCCAGCAGCTTATTTTCGGCGGATTACAATGAGCAGTTCTTC.

This sequence joins TRBV7-6 and TRBJ2-7, with 7 bases that match TRBD2. Germline V gene lookup returns CDR1 SGHVS and CDR2 FNYEAQ. This CDR3 spans 12 amino acids. The V and J ends lost 8 bases and 3 bases, in that order; junction bases with no gene match: 4. The chain's CDR3 is CASGAGDYEQYF. CDR3 sequence (DNA): TGTGCCAGCGGGGCGGGGGACTACGAGCAGTACTTC.

This chain uses TRBV28 with TRBJ2-3; TRBD2 aligns across 13 bases. With V trimmed by 5 bases and J by 2 bases, 13 bases remained unmatched. Germline V CDR1 and CDR2: MDHEN, SYDVKM. The CDR3 length is 19 residues. CDR3 in DNA: TGTGCCAGCAGTATCCTCCCGGGACTAGCGGGGAGCATCACAGATACGCAGTATTTT. This codes for CASSILPGLAGSITDTQYF.

This chain joins TRBV27 and TRBJ2-7; TRBD2 aligns across 10 bases. The V and J ends lost 6 bases and 4 bases, in that order; junction bases with no gene match: 18. There are 18 residues in the CDR3. The germline gives CDR1 MNHEY, CDR2 SMNVEV (reference sequence). CDR3 sequence reads: CASSPVPVTSGCCYEQYF. The CDR3 bases are TGTGCCAGCAGCCCCGTCCCCGTGACTAGCGGGTGCTGTTACGAGCAGTACTTC.

The rearrangement uses TRBV6-5 and TRBJ2-3; the D is unclear. Trimming took 0 bases from V and 4 from J, leaving 5 bases between them. The CDR3 extends over 13 amino acids. Germline CDR1 and CDR2: MNHEY and SVGAGI. The CDR3 region is CASSYSRADTQYF. The CDR3 DNA reads TGTGCCAGCAGTTACTCTCGGGCAGATACGCAGTATTTT.

V usage is TRBV5-1 and J usage is TRBJ1-1; D perhaps matches TRBD1 (5 bases). The CDR3 covers 14 residues. Germline loops: CDR1 SGHRS, CDR2 YFSETQ. V lost 0 bases to trimming and J lost 4 bases, with 10 bases between them. Written as DNA, the CDR3 is TGCGCCAGCAGCTTGGACCTAGGGGTCACTGAAGCTTTCTTT. Translating it yields CASSLDLGVTEAFF.

The V gene is TRBV5-4, the J gene TRBJ2-2; TRBD2 matches at 9 bases. CDR3 length: 17 residues. With 2 bases clipped from V and 6 bases from J, the junction kept 11 bases outside the gene matches. Germline V gives CDR1 SGHNT, CDR2 YYREEE (reference sequence). In DNA form, the CDR3 reads TGTGCCAGCAGCTTAGGCCCAGCGGGGGGTCTGGCCGGGGAGCTGTTTTTT. Its translation: CASSLGPAGGLAGELFF.

The chain's CDR3 is CASSQGADQPQHF. CDR3 nucleotides: TGCGCCAGCAGCCAAGGGGCAGATCAGCCCCAGCATTTT. The genes are TRBV4-1 and TRBJ1-5; D unclear. From germline, CDR1 is MGHRA and CDR2 YSYEKL. Trimming left V 1 base short and J 5 bases short, with 6 bases between. CDR3 length: 13 amino acids.

This chain links TRBV9 with TRBJ1-2; 7 bases match TRBD1. The germline V gene encodes CDR1 SGDLS and CDR2 YYNGEE. CDR3 length: 13 amino acids. Germline trimming cut 4 bases from V and 8 bases from J; bases unmatched to any gene: 8. In nucleotides, the CDR3 is TGTGCCAGCAGCCCGCAGGGGGACCGCGGCTACACCTTC. It encodes CASSPQGDRGYTF.

This clone was seen more than once but under ten times. The chain couples TRBV6-1 to TRBJ1-3; D unresolved. V dropped 8 bases and J dropped 0 bases, with 14 bases sitting between them. The CDR3 extends over 15 amino acids. Looked up from germline, CDR1 is MNHNS and CDR2 is SASEGT. Here the CDR3 DNA reads TGTGCCAGCGGCTTACAAACAGACTCTGGAAACACCATATATTTT. This gives the protein CASGLQTDSGNTIYF.

The chain couples TRBV7-9 to TRBJ2-2, with D hard to call. This CDR3 has 12 residues. Germline CDR1 reads SEHNR; CDR2 reads FQNEAQ (reference sequence). V dropped 5 bases and J dropped 7 bases, with 8 bases sitting between them. In nucleotides, the CDR3 is TGTGCCAGCAGCCTCCAGATCGGGGAGCTGTTTTTT. Translation gives CASSLQIGELFF.

This clone was observed a single time. The chain uses TRBV5-1 and TRBJ2-3; D not certain. This CDR3 spans 12 amino acids. Per the germline V gene, CDR1 is SGHRS and CDR2 is YFSETQ. The V and J ends lost 1 base and 5 bases respectively, with 5 bases between them. The CDR3 is CASSLSRDTQYF. CDR3 DNA sequence: TGCGCCAGCAGCTTGTCTCGAGATACGCAGTATTTT.

This clone has only one observation. The rearrangement links TRBV28 to TRBJ2-7; TRBD1 might be the D (6 bases). Germline V lookup: CDR1 MDHEN, CDR2 SYDVKM. The CDR3 loop spans 13 amino acids. Trimming left V 8 bases short and J 6 bases short, with 17 bases between. CDR3 nucleotides: TGTGCCAGCGTCCACACAGGGCTAGGCGAGCAGTACTTC. Amino acids: CASVHTGLGEQYF.

The CDR3: CASSYTEQGPNQPQHF. The DNA for the CDR3 is TGTGCCAGCAGTTACACGGAACAGGGCCCTAATCAGCCCCAGCATTTT. The rearrangement links TRBV6-6 to TRBJ1-5; weak D call: TRBD1 (6 bases). The CDR3 has 16 residues. In germline, CDR1 is MNHNY, CDR2 SVGAGI (reference sequence). V was pared by 2 bases and J by 4 bases, with 15 bases between.

The chain's CDR3 is CATSPLGQGGGYTF. The DNA for the CDR3 is TGTGCCACCTCCCCATTGGGACAGGGTGGTGGCTACACCTTC. The chain is built from TRBV15 and TRBJ1-2, with 9 bases aligning to TRBD1. There are 14 residues in the CDR3. With 8 bases clipped from V and 7 bases from J, the junction kept 11 bases outside the gene matches. Germline loops: CDR1 LNHNV, CDR2 YYDKDF (reference sequence).

CDR3 loop: CASRTPSGGDGYTF. The CDR3 DNA reads as TGTGCCAGCAGAACCCCTTCAGGGGGCGATGGCTACACCTTC. The chain couples TRBV28 to TRBJ1-2; 8 bases line up with TRBD1. Germline loops: CDR1 MDHEN, CDR2 SYDVKM. CDR3 length: 14 residues. J lost 6 bases, V lost 6 bases, and 9 bases had no gene match.

This clone was seen once. The chain employs TRBV6-6 and TRBJ2-3, with 11 bases aligning to TRBD1. The germline V gene has CDR1 MNHNY and CDR2 SVGAGI (reference sequence). The length of the CDR3 is 16 residues. Trimming cost V 6 bases and J 4 bases; bases outside gene matches: 9. CDR3 nucleotide sequence: TGTGCCAGCAGCCCCACCCGGACAGGGGGCGCAGATACGCAGTATTTT. Amino acid sequence: CASSPTRTGGADTQYF.

The chain recombines TRBV14 with TRBJ1-1; 10 nucleotides match TRBD1. The J segment lost 1 base and the V segment lost 4 bases, leaving 3 bases of the junction unmatched. Per the germline V gene, CDR1 is SGHDN and CDR2 is FVKESK. The CDR3 is made up of 15 amino acids. DNA for the CDR3: TGTGCCAGCAGCCCCAGACAGGGGGCGAACACTGAAGCTTTCTTT. It yields the protein CASSPRQGANTEAFF.

V gene TRBV9 combines with J gene TRBJ1-2; 8 positions match TRBD1. Germline lookup yields CDR1 SGDLS and CDR2 YYNGEE. Trimming cost V 1 base and J 6 bases; bases outside gene matches: 11. The CDR3 has 16 residues. The CDR3 bases are TGTGCCAGCAGCGTAAGGACCGGACAGGGAGGCGATGGCTACACCTTC. Translation gives CASSVRTGQGGDGYTF.

The rearrangement links TRBV5-5 to TRBJ2-6, with 10 bases matching TRBD1. CDR3 length equals 17 residues. Germline values: CDR1 SGHKS, CDR2 YYEKEE (reference sequence). V dropped 7 bases and J dropped 0; count of bases not matched to a gene: 7. The CDR3 DNA follows: TGTGCCAGCGGACGACAGGGGGCCCCCTCTGGGGCCAACGTCCTGACTTTC. It translates to CASGRQGAPSGANVLTF.

The chain recombines TRBV2 with TRBJ2-3; possibly TRBD2 for D (5 bases). V lost 4 bases and J 0 bases, leaving 8 bases between the germline ends. The V gene's germline CDR1 is SNHLY and CDR2 FYNNEI. CDR3 length: 14 residues. Here the CDR3 reads CASSVEGSTDTQYF. CDR3 bases: TGTGCCAGCAGTGTTGAGGGTAGCACAGATACGCAGTATTTT.

This clone was seen only once. The J gene is TRBJ2-5, the V gene TRBV7-8; 7 bases match TRBD2. Trimming removed 4 bases from V and 5 bases from J; junction bases left unmatched: 7. The CDR3 length is 14 residues. Looked up from germline, CDR1 is SGHVS and CDR2 is FQNEAQ. The CDR3, as DNA: TGTGCCAGCAGCTCCCGGGACTATTTGGAGACCCAGTACTTC. Its protein product is CASSSRDYLETQYF.

V usage is TRBV18 and J usage is TRBJ2-1; D is undetermined. Germline CDR1 and CDR2: KGHSH and LQKENI. The V gene lost 3 bases and the J gene lost 5 bases, with 14 bases spanning the gap. The CDR3 sequence is 15 residues long. The DNA of the CDR3 is TGTGCCAGCTCACCTCCCAGGATTTTGGACAATGAGCAGTTCTTC. Amino acid sequence: CASSPPRILDNEQFF.

This rearrangement joins TRBV2 to TRBJ2-4, with 10 positions matching TRBD2. Germline V gives CDR1 SNHLY, CDR2 FYNNEI. Trimming at V came to 7 bases and at J to 0 bases, leaving 3 bases not matched to a gene. The CDR3 runs to 15 residues. The CDR3 sequence: CASTLAGIAKNIQYF. In DNA, the CDR3 is TGTGCCAGCACACTAGCGGGGATAGCCAAAAACATTCAGTACTTC.

This chain links TRBV6-1 with TRBJ2-1, with TRBD1 matching 12 bases. This CDR3 is 15 amino acids long. J lost 7 bases, V lost 7 bases, and 8 bases had no gene match. Germline CDR1 is MNHNS and CDR2 is SASEGT. CDR3: CASTPGQGAGNEQFF. The DNA for the CDR3 is TGTGCCAGCACCCCGGGACAGGGGGCGGGAAATGAGCAGTTCTTC.

This chain connects TRBV6-6 to TRBJ2-7; 7 nucleotides agree with TRBD1. V lost 7 bases and J lost 4; bases outside the gene matches: 7. This CDR3 is 13 amino acids long. Per germline, CDR1 MNHNY and CDR2 SVGAGI (reference sequence). CDR3 loop: CASIRGTDYEQYF. The DNA for the CDR3 is TGTGCCAGCATAAGAGGGACAGATTACGAGCAGTACTTC.

The chain combines TRBV10-3 with TRBJ1-5; D not certain. This CDR3 spans 16 amino acids. Trimming stripped 3 bases from V and 0 bases from J, with 12 bases between. Germline-derived CDR1 and CDR2 are ENHRY and SYGVKD. CDR3 sequence (DNA): TGTGCCATCAGTGACTTACAAGTTAATAGCAATCAGCCCCAGCATTTT. Amino acids: CAISDLQVNSNQPQHF.

The rearrangement uses TRBV5-1 and TRBJ1-1; D is possibly TRBD1 (5 bases). Germline values: CDR1 SGHRS, CDR2 YFSETQ. With 6 bases removed from V and 5 bases from J, the gap between germline ends came to 17 bases. The CDR3 length is 14 residues. CDR3 protein: CASTPLGLETEAFF. CDR3 DNA sequence: TGCGCCAGCACCCCCCTGGGGCTCGAGACTGAAGCTTTCTTT.